This T cell receptor (beta chain) was sequenced in a study of beta chain features in type 1 diabetes. Findings and caveats of the study: Insertions at VDJ junctions were less frequent in type 1 diabetes patients. These patients also deleted more nucleotides at the same junctions.

The authors reverse transcribed all of the isolated RNA, so sequencing captured expressed TCRB transcripts. Sequencing was performed with immunoSEQ multiplex PCR; in TCRdb, only in-frame clones are kept and a portion is missing. The data contain 120,000 to 150,000 clones, roughly 10% of them singletons. On this clone: Its antigen remains unknown.

The CDR3 spans 17 residues. Germline CDR1 reads SGHTA; CDR2 reads FQGNSA. V trimming: 5 bases; J trimming: 4 bases; junction bases outside the gene matches: 14. The specimen was naive CD4+ T cells from blood. This sequence originates from a man younger than 35 in good health. V and J are TRBV7-2 and TRBJ2-1, with 7 bases that match TRBD2. The CDR3, as DNA: TGTGCCAGCAGCCTAGGGGCCGGCGGGGGTGCGTACAATGAGCAGTTCTTC. Protein sequence: CASSLGAGGGAYNEQFF.